The next 20 T cell receptor beta chains were all read from a single sample in a study of cytotoxic CD8 clonotypes in ibrutinib-treated CLL. Produced via immunoSEQ multiplex PCR; TCRdb's table is partial and in-frame only. The sample consists of more than 20,000 clones, approximately 69% of them appearing once. Here the sequenced sample was PBMCs, taken before ibrutinib treatment. These receptors came from a human donor with chronic lymphocytic leukemia.

V gene TRBV5-4 combines with J gene TRBJ2-1; no firm D call. The ends were cut back, 0 bases at V and 6 bases at J, with 16 bases in the middle. From germline, CDR1 is SGHNT and CDR2 YYREEE (reference sequence). The CDR3 covers 16 residues. This CDR3 reads CASSLGSRMGINEQFF. The CDR3 DNA reads as TGTGCCAGCAGCTTGGGGTCGCGGATGGGTATCAATGAGCAGTTCTTC.

This clone was recorded only once. J is TRBJ2-2 and V is TRBV18; D unclear. The CDR3 has 11 amino acids. V was cut by 3 bases and J by 6 bases, with 2 bases left in between. In germline, CDR1 is KGHSH, CDR2 LQKENI. In DNA form, the CDR3 reads TGTGCCAGCTCACCTGCCGGGGAGCTGTTTTTT. Amino acids: CASSPAGELFF.

The genes are TRBV6-5 and TRBJ1-1; no definite D call. The CDR3 has 15 residues. CDR1 is MNHEY, CDR2 SVGAGI, per germline. V lost 0 bases and J 0 bases, leaving 8 bases between the germline ends. The CDR3: CASSYSNPVNTEAFF. The CDR3 nucleotides read TGTGCCAGCAGTTACTCGAATCCAGTGAACACTGAAGCTTTCTTT.

This rearrangement joins TRBV4-1 to TRBJ2-5, with D perhaps TRBD2 (6 bases). Germline CDR1 MGHRA, CDR2 YSYEKL. The CDR3 is made up of 19 amino acids. Trimming cost V 2 bases and J 2 bases, with 24 bases left between them. Here the CDR3 reads CASSQSIALARSDQETQYF. As DNA, the CDR3 is TGCGCCAGCAGCCAATCTATTGCGCTAGCGAGGTCGGATCAAGAGACCCAGTACTTC.

V is TRBV7-6 and J is TRBJ2-5; TRBD2 matches at 10 bases. V was pared by 5 bases and J by 4 bases, with 25 bases of the junction left unmatched. Germline loops: CDR1 SGHVS, CDR2 FNYEAQ. The CDR3 length is 21 residues. In DNA form, the CDR3 reads TGTGCCAGCAGCCGGGCGGCCGAGGCTCGGGGCCTAGCGGGAGTTGGAGAGACCCAGTACTTC. It translates to CASSRAAEARGLAGVGETQYF.

This clone was observed a handful of times. The chain has TRBV30 and TRBJ1-2, with D perhaps matching TRBD1 (5 bases). This CDR3 spans 13 amino acids. V was shortened by 2 bases and J by 8 bases, with 15 bases between the two germline ends. Germline lookup yields CDR1 GTSNPN and CDR2 SVGIG (reference sequence). CDR3 sequence: CAWSPWVGGGYTF. The CDR3 DNA is TGTGCCTGGAGTCCCTGGGTTGGGGGAGGCTACACCTTC.

The chain is built from TRBV4-1 and TRBJ2-3; D perhaps matches TRBD1 (5 bases). V gave up 2 bases and J gave up 5 bases, with 14 bases separating them. CDR1 and CDR2 (germline): MGHRA, YSYEKL. There are 15 residues in the CDR3. The DNA for the CDR3 is TGCGCCAGCAGCCAATATAGACAGAGAGGAGATACGCAGTATTTT. Encoded protein: CASSQYRQRGDTQYF.

This chain connects TRBV6-5 to TRBJ2-7; TRBD2 is a possible D gene (6 bases). Per the germline V gene, CDR1 is MNHEY and CDR2 is SVGAGI. Trimming removed 5 bases from V and 1 base from J, with 6 bases in between. CDR3 length equals 12 residues. CDR3 sequence (DNA): TGTGCCAGCAGTAGCGGGTCCTACGAGCAGTACTTC. As protein: CASSSGSYEQYF.

This clone was detected once. V gene TRBV5-1 combines with J gene TRBJ2-1, with D tentatively TRBD2 (6 bases). The germline V gene has CDR1 SGHRS and CDR2 YFSETQ. The CDR3 runs to 15 residues. Trimming cost V 4 bases and J 8 bases, with 19 bases left between them. The CDR3 loop reads CASSLIGGGWDEQFF. CDR3 in DNA: TGCGCCAGCAGCCTCATCGGGGGAGGTTGGGATGAGCAGTTCTTC. The full variable domain, in which reference TRBV5-1 and TRBJ2-1 provide the parts outside the CDR3, is KAGVTQTPRYLIKTRGQQVTLSCSPISGHRSVSWYQQTPGQGLQFLFEYFSETQRNKGNFPGRFSGRQFSNSRSEMNVSTLELGDSALYLCASSLIGGGWDEQFFGPGTRLTVL.

The gene calls are TRBV2 and TRBJ2-3; D not resolved. This CDR3 has 12 residues. V was clipped by 8 bases and J by 5 bases, with 11 bases between them. Germline CDR1 is SNHLY and CDR2 is FYNNEI. CDR3 in amino acids: CASGPTGDTQYF. In DNA form, the CDR3 reads TGTGCCAGCGGTCCTACGGGAGATACGCAGTATTTT.

V is TRBV7-6 and J is TRBJ1-2; D perhaps matches TRBD1 (5 bases). This CDR3 spans 16 amino acids. With 5 bases removed from V and 4 bases from J, the gap between germline ends came to 20 bases. CDR1 is SGHVS and CDR2 is FNYEAQ in the germline V gene. The CDR3 region is CASSQYTGPDLYGYTF. The CDR3 DNA reads as TGTGCCAGCAGCCAGTACACGGGACCCGATCTCTATGGCTACACCTTC.

The chain couples TRBV6-5 to TRBJ2-7; tentatively, D is TRBD1 or TRBD2 (5 bases each). Trimming removed 4 bases at V and 6 bases at J, with 7 bases between. The CDR3 has 11 residues. CDR1 and CDR2 (germline): MNHEY, SVGAGI. Here the CDR3 DNA reads TGTGCCAGCAGTTTTGGGGGCGAGCAGTACTTC. It encodes CASSFGGEQYF.

The chain carries TRBV7-3 and TRBJ2-1; maybe TRBD1 (6 bases). This CDR3 is built from 15 residues. Germline V gene lookup returns CDR1 SGHTA and CDR2 FQGTGA. V lost 5 bases and J lost 0, with 11 bases in between. In nucleotides, the CDR3 is TGTGCCAGCAGCCTGAGGACAGCCTCCTACAATGAGCAGTTCTTC. It specifies CASSLRTASYNEQFF.

The chain couples TRBV28 to TRBJ2-7; 7 bases are shared with TRBD1. Germline V lookup: CDR1 MDHEN, CDR2 SYDVKM. This CDR3 contains 14 residues. Losses at the gene ends were 6 bases for V and 4 bases for J; bases not matched to a gene: 9. CDR3 nucleotide sequence: TGTGCCAGCAGCGGACAGGCGACGGATTACGAGCAGTACTTC. It is translated as CASSGQATDYEQYF.

This clone has only one observation. V gene TRBV5-4 combines with J gene TRBJ2-4, with TRBD2 matching 8 bases. The germline V gene encodes CDR1 SGHNT and CDR2 YYREEE (reference sequence). V shed 4 bases, J shed 8 bases, and the junction held 14 bases outside the gene matches. This CDR3 comprises 16 residues. For the CDR3, the DNA is TGTGCCAGCAGCGTTCGGACTAGCCCCCGACAGGACATTCAGTACTTC. Amino acid sequence: CASSVRTSPRQDIQYF.

The chain has TRBV9 and TRBJ2-7, with D perhaps matching TRBD1 or TRBD2 (5 bases each). The CDR3 is 15 residues long. V gave up 4 bases and J gave up 4 bases, with 18 bases separating them. Germline-derived CDR1 and CDR2 are SGDLS and YYNGEE. CDR3 in amino acids: CASSRAWGSRYEQYF. The DNA of the CDR3 is TGTGCCAGCAGCCGAGCCTGGGGGAGTAGGTACGAGCAGTACTTC.

Worth noting for this clone: The junction and the germline gene differ at one end; a read error may be behind it. The gene calls are TRBV6-6 and TRBJ1-4; no clear D. The CDR3 contains 13 residues. Germline CDR1 and CDR2: MNHNY and SVGAGI (reference sequence). CDR3: CASSVRRDEKLFF. DNA of the CDR3: TGTGCCAGCAGTGTTCGGAGAGATGAGAAACTGTTTTTT.

This clone turned up a few times. The chain is built from TRBV11-2 and TRBJ2-1; 9 bases match TRBD2. The V gene's germline CDR1 is SGHAT and CDR2 FQNNGV. The CDR3 covers 16 residues. J gave up 7 bases and V 5 bases, and 12 bases lay outside the gene matches. The CDR3 protein is CASSQNSGSGTNEQFF. CDR3 coding DNA: TGTGCCAGCAGCCAGAATAGCGGGAGTGGAACGAATGAGCAGTTCTTC. Together with reference TRBV11-2 and TRBJ2-1, the CDR3 gives the full variable domain: EAGVAQSPRYKIIEKRQSVAFWCNPISGHATLYWYQQILGQGPKLLIQFQNNGVVDDSQLPKDRFSAERLKGVDSTLKIQPAKLEDSAVYLCASSQNSGSGTNEQFFGPGTRLTVL.

By share of the sample, this clone is hyperexpanded. The V call is TRBV28, the J call TRBJ2-4; a weak D match, TRBD1 (5 bases). The V gene's germline CDR1 is MDHEN and CDR2 SYDVKM. The CDR3 loop spans 18 amino acids. Trimming took 3 bases from V and 0 from J, leaving 18 bases between them. CDR3 sequence (DNA): TGTGCCAGCAGTTTTGCCCCTTGGCAGGGTACAGCCAAAAACATTCAGTACTTC. This codes for CASSFAPWQGTAKNIQYF.

V is TRBV6-5 and J is TRBJ2-7; 13 positions agree with TRBD2. V shed 2 bases and J 0 bases; nucleotides not matched to a gene: 1. CDR3 length: 16 residues. Germline V CDR1 and CDR2: MNHEY, SVGAGI. The CDR3 sequence is CASSYRLAGGSYEQYF. The CDR3 DNA is TGTGCCAGCAGTTACAGACTAGCGGGAGGCTCCTACGAGCAGTACTTC.